This TCR beta chain originates from a study of T-cell memory formation after mild COVID-19. Overall study context: Clusters were largely donor specific.

In this sample, this clonotype turned up a few times. The CDR3 runs 15 residues. CDR1 and CDR2 from the germline V gene are SGHDN and FVKESK. Trimming took 1 base from V and 8 from J, leaving 14 bases between them. Each CDR3 protein gets one entry after TCRdb re-called the 5' RACE reads with MiXCR. The repertoire holds under 350,000 distinct CDR3 sequences, with 16% as singletons. The sample comprised PBMCs or a T cell subset sorted from them (not recorded which). The rearrangement uses TRBV14 and TRBJ1-4; D not certain. The receptor's source is a man younger than 30 who had mild COVID-19 (a few samples of this study predate the infection). Cell type and time point are not known. The CDR3 spells CASSQGARGGEKLFF. CDR3 DNA: TGTGCCAGCAGCCAAGGGGCTCGGGGAGGCGAAAAACTGTTTTTT.